A single sample is the source of the 26 T cell receptor beta chains below, sequenced in a study of T-cell reconstitution after alpha-beta-depleted transplantation in children. Researchers prepared the TCRbeta library using unique molecular identifiers, the study reports. TCRdb re-called the PCR reads through MiXCR, storing one row per CDR3 protein. The data hold roughly 610,000 distinct CDR3 sequences, with more than 9% observed a single time. Sequencing was performed on PBMCs from the stem cell graft donor, taken from the stem cell graft. The receptors stem from a human donor who donated a stem cell graft to a child with acute myeloid leukemia.

The genes are TRBV21-1 and TRBJ2-2; TRBD1 was called by the table and not checked on the DNA. TRBV21-1 is marked as a pseudogene. The CDR3 loop spans 16 amino acids. The CDR3 region has the DNA TGTGCCAGCAGCAAAAGGGACAGGGAGGGCACCGGGGAGCTGTTTTTT. Residues: CASSKRDREGTGELFF.

This clonotype was counted at least ten times. J is TRBJ2-1 and V is TRBV24-1; TRBD2 matches 9 bases. V lost 6 bases, J lost 15 bases, and 20 bases stayed unmatched. The length of the CDR3 is 16 residues. Germline V CDR1 and CDR2: KGHDR, SFDVKD. CDR3 residues: CATSRGSAGLADILFF. The CDR3 DNA sequence: TGTGCCACCAGTCGCGGTTCCGCGGGACTAGCAGACATCCTGTTCTTC.

The chain recombines TRBV20-1 with TRBJ2-7; D perhaps matches TRBD2 (5 bases). V shed 3 bases and J shed 3 bases, with 12 bases lying between them. The CDR3 runs 13 residues. Per germline, CDR1 DFQATT and CDR2 SNEGSKA (reference sequence). The CDR3 DNA sequence: TGCAGTGCTAGGAAGGAGGCTCACTACGAGCAGTACTTC. Translated: CSARKEAHYEQYF.

The sample holds a few counts of this clonotype. The V and J genes are TRBV19 and TRBJ2-4; D might be TRBD1 (5 bases). The length of the CDR3 is 15 residues. The germline V gene has CDR1 LNHDA and CDR2 SQIVND (reference sequence). Trimming left V 6 bases short and J 0 bases short, with 12 bases between. CDR3 coding DNA: TGTGCCAGTAGGGTTGGGGCTCTAGCCAAAAACATTCAGTACTTC. As protein: CASRVGALAKNIQYF.

The chain couples TRBV7-2 to TRBJ2-7, with D tentatively TRBD2 (5 bases). There are 14 residues in the CDR3. The germline gives CDR1 SGHTA, CDR2 FQGNSA. Deletions cut 7 bases from V and 2 bases from J, with 15 bases between. The CDR3 spells CASNTRGGAYEQYF. The CDR3, as DNA: TGTGCCAGCAATACACGGGGTGGGGCCTACGAGCAGTACTTC.

The chain links TRBV18 to TRBJ1-1, with TRBD1 matching 8 bases. Trimming removed 4 bases from V and 7 bases from J; junction bases left unmatched: 11. The germline CDR1 and CDR2 sequences are KGHSH and LQKENI. This CDR3 contains 15 residues. The CDR3 spells CASSLTGEGPYEAFF. The CDR3 DNA sequence: TGTGCCAGCTCACTGACAGGGGAAGGACCCTATGAAGCTTTCTTT.

This clonotype occurred a few times. This chain links TRBV5-1 with TRBJ2-3; D might be TRBD1 or TRBD2, each matching 5 bases. The CDR3 consists of 16 residues. V was clipped by 0 bases and J by 0 bases, with 11 bases between them. Germline V gene lookup returns CDR1 SGHRS and CDR2 YFSETQ. CDR3 residues: CASSLVPGPSTDTQYF. CDR3 nucleotide sequence: TGCGCCAGCAGCTTGGTACCGGGACCAAGCACAGATACGCAGTATTTT. Complete variable domain (other parts from reference TRBV5-1 and TRBJ2-3): KAGVTQTPRYLIKTRGQQVTLSCSPISGHRSVSWYQQTPGQGLQFLFEYFSETQRNKGNFPGRFSGRQFSNSRSEMNVSTLELGDSALYLCASSLVPGPSTDTQYFGPGTRLTVL.

The chain combines TRBV5-5 with TRBJ2-5; D unclear. CDR3 length: 13 residues. V lost 4 bases and J lost 5, with 12 bases in between. Germline lookup yields CDR1 SGHKS and CDR2 YYEKEE (reference sequence). CDR3 in DNA: TGTGCCAGCAGCCCACATAATGAGGAGACCCAGTACTTC. It is translated as CASSPHNEETQYF.

This clonotype was seen repeatedly, ten times or more. The chain recombines TRBV20-1 with TRBJ2-3; no clear D gene. V lost 5 bases, J lost 1 base, and 7 bases lay in between. Germline V CDR1 and CDR2: DFQATT, SNEGSKA (reference sequence). The CDR3 consists of 12 residues. CDR3 region: CSAPARTDTQYF. DNA of the CDR3: TGCAGTGCTCCGGCCCGCACAGATACGCAGTATTTT.

The chain joins TRBV29-1 to TRBJ1-1, with 7 bases lining up with TRBD1. Per the germline V gene, CDR1 is SQVTM and CDR2 is ANQGSEA. The trim removed 7 bases at V and 2 bases at J, leaving 7 bases unmatched. This CDR3 spans 13 amino acids. In DNA, the CDR3 is TGCAGCGCCCAGGGGGGGATTAACACTGAAGCTTTCTTT. Translating it yields CSAQGGINTEAFF.

This clonotype was seen ten or more times. This rearrangement joins TRBV20-1 to TRBJ2-7; TRBD1 agrees at 7 bases. CDR1 DFQATT and CDR2 SNEGSKA come from the germline V gene (reference sequence). CDR3 length: 15 amino acids. V lost 1 base and J lost 4; bases outside the gene matches: 10. CDR3: CSARGSGTALYEQYF. The CDR3 bases are TGCAGTGCTAGAGGATCCGGGACAGCCCTTTACGAGCAGTACTTC.

This clonotype was recorded at least ten times. The chain employs TRBV20-1 and TRBJ2-7, with 7 nucleotides matching TRBD2. The trim removed 3 bases at V and 3 bases at J, leaving 17 bases unmatched. This CDR3 is 17 amino acids long. Germline-derived CDR1 and CDR2 are DFQATT and SNEGSKA (reference sequence). CDR3 loop: CSASGASGEHGIYEQYF. In DNA, the CDR3 is TGCAGTGCTAGTGGGGCTAGCGGTGAGCACGGGATCTACGAGCAGTACTTC.

This clonotype was seen more than once but under ten times. The chain joins TRBV27 to TRBJ2-1; 11 nucleotides line up with TRBD2. The V and J ends lost 3 bases and 4 bases, in that order; junction bases with no gene match: 8. Germline CDR1 MNHEY, CDR2 SMNVEV (reference sequence). The CDR3 has 17 amino acids. CDR3 in amino acids: CASSLYRLAGTYNEQFF. The CDR3 DNA reads TGTGCCAGCAGTTTGTATCGACTAGCGGGGACTTACAATGAGCAGTTCTTC.

Points on this clonotype: One junction end does not reproduce the germline sequence, and a read error may be involved. V and J are TRBV28 and TRBJ2-1; 7 bases are a match to TRBD2. The CDR3 has 12 residues. Germline V gene sequence: CDR1 MDHEN, CDR2 SYDVKM. The CDR3, as DNA: TGTGCCAGCAGTTTCCCGGGCGGGAGTAGAATCTTC. Protein sequence: CASSFPGGSRIF.

This clonotype was observed a handful of times. V and J are TRBV5-1 and TRBJ1-4; D may be TRBD1 (5 bases). V gave up 4 bases and J gave up 5 bases, with 18 bases separating them. This CDR3 region has 16 residues. Germline CDR1 reads SGHRS; CDR2 reads YFSETQ. The CDR3 DNA follows: TGCGCCAGCAGCCCTCGGGCAGGGATGGCAAATGAAAAACTGTTTTTT. Its protein product is CASSPRAGMANEKLFF. The variable domain in full, with the rest retrieved from reference TRBV5-1 and TRBJ1-4, is KAGVTQTPRYLIKTRGQQVTLSCSPISGHRSVSWYQQTPGQGLQFLFEYFSETQRNKGNFPGRFSGRQFSNSRSEMNVSTLELGDSALYLCASSPRAGMANEKLFFGSGTQLSVL.

This chain connects TRBV4-3 to TRBJ2-5; D possibly corresponds to TRBD2 (7 bases). CDR3 length equals 15 residues. The V end was cut by 3 bases, the J end by 3 bases, with 14 bases between. CDR1 is LGHNA, CDR2 YSLEER, per germline. CDR3 sequence (DNA): TGCGCCAGCAGCCAGGGAGGGGGGAGGGAAGAGACCCAGTACTTC. It encodes CASSQGGGREETQYF.

This clonotype was recorded many times. The chain recombines TRBV7-3 with TRBJ2-2; tentatively, D is TRBD2 (5 bases). Trimming took 1 base from V and 1 from J, leaving 16 bases between them. The length of the CDR3 is 18 residues. CDR1 SGHTA and CDR2 FQGTGA come from the germline V gene. CDR3 loop: CASSLSSRNGGNTGELFF. The CDR3 bases are TGTGCCAGCAGCTTAAGCTCCCGAAACGGAGGGAACACCGGGGAGCTGTTTTTT.

This clonotype was seen just once. Being one base from a much bigger clone, this may be a read error. J is TRBJ2-3 and V is TRBV29-1; TRBD2 aligns across 10 bases. CDR1 is SQVTM, CDR2 ANQGSEA, per germline. This CDR3 is built from 17 residues. V lost 7 bases, J lost 4 bases, and 17 bases stayed unmatched. This CDR3 is CSARSSSGRKLADTQYF. The DNA for the CDR3 is TGCAGCGCCAGATCGTCTAGCGGGAGAAAATTGGCAGATACGCAGTATTTT.

This clonotype has only a few counts. J is TRBJ2-2 and V is TRBV6-2 or TRBV6-3, with D uncertain. This CDR3 has 16 residues. Germline V gives CDR1 MNHEY, CDR2 SVGEGT. V was shortened by 6 bases and J by 2 bases, with 16 bases between the two germline ends. The CDR3 bases are TGTGCCAGCAGCCCCCAACCCGAGAGAAACACCGGGGAGCTGTTTTTT. It encodes CASSPQPERNTGELFF.

This clonotype was counted ten times or more. The V gene is TRBV11-1, the J gene TRBJ2-7; possible D gene TRBD1, 5 bases. Trimming left V 5 bases short and J 7 bases short, with 12 bases between. Germline V lookup: CDR1 SGHAT, CDR2 FQDESV (reference sequence). The CDR3 length is 12 residues. For the CDR3, the DNA is TGTGCCAGCAGCCAACCTAACAGGGAGCAGTACTTC. It is translated as CASSQPNREQYF. Full variable domain (remainder filled in from reference TRBV11-1 and TRBJ2-7): EAEVAQSPRYKITEKSQAVAFWCDPISGHATLYWYRQILGQGPELLVQFQDESVVDDSQLPKDRFSAERLKGVDSTLKIQPAELGDSAMYLCASSQPNREQYFGPGTRLTVT.

This clonotype has a count of ten or more. The J gene is TRBJ2-4, the V gene TRBV10-3, with 9 bases lining up with TRBD1. Germline CDR1 ENHRY, CDR2 SYGVKD. The CDR3 extends over 12 amino acids. The V and J ends lost 10 bases and 8 bases, in that order; junction bases with no gene match: 6. The CDR3 protein is CATRQGGDIQYF. In DNA, the CDR3 is TGTGCCACCCGACAGGGGGGGGACATTCAGTACTTC.

This clonotype showed up many times. The gene calls are TRBV6-5 and TRBJ1-1; no definite D call. Per the germline V gene, CDR1 is MNHEY and CDR2 is SVGAGI. CDR3 size: 13 residues. The germline V and J ends were trimmed by 0 bases and 11 bases, with 13 bases remaining between them. As DNA, the CDR3 is TGTGCCAGCAGTTACTCGACGGCGAGGGATGCTTTCTTT. Translating gives CASSYSTARDAFF.

J is TRBJ1-1 and V is TRBV15; 10 bases fit TRBD1. This CDR3 spans 15 amino acids. Germline V gene sequence: CDR1 LNHNV, CDR2 YYDKDF (reference sequence). Trimming removed 3 bases from V and 4 bases from J; junction bases left unmatched: 5. In DNA form, the CDR3 reads TGTGCCACCAGCAGCGGACAGGGGGGGGTCACTGAAGCTTTCTTT. Protein: CATSSGQGGVTEAFF. Full variable domain (outside the CDR3, taken from reference TRBV15 and TRBJ1-1): DAMVIQNPRYQVTQFGKPVTLSCSQTLNHNVMYWYQQKSSQAPKLLFHYYDKDFNNEADTPDNFQSRRPNTSFCFLDIRSPGLGDTAMYLCATSSGQGGVTEAFFGQGTRLTVV.

V gene TRBV12-3 or TRBV12-4 combines with J gene TRBJ2-7; TRBD2 agrees at 11 bases. Trimming took 3 bases from V and 0 from J; bases not matched to a gene: 7. The CDR3 has 17 amino acids. The CDR3 DNA sequence: TGTGCCAGCAGTTTGGGGACTAGCGGACCAAACTCCTACGAGCAGTACTTC. Protein: CASSLGTSGPNSYEQYF.

The CDR3: CASGTGLHESGNTIYF. The CDR3 DNA sequence: TGTGCCAGCGGGACAGGGCTTCATGAATCTGGAAACACCATATATTTT. The J gene is TRBJ1-3, the V gene TRBV28; 9 bases line up with TRBD1. Trimming removed 8 bases from V and 1 base from J; junction bases left unmatched: 9. This CDR3 spans 16 amino acids. The germline CDR1 and CDR2 sequences are MDHEN and SYDVKM.

This clonotype was counted a few times. V gene TRBV5-1 combines with J gene TRBJ2-1, with 7 bases fitting TRBD1. Trimming took 3 bases from V and 6 from J; bases not matched to a gene: 21. The CDR3 extends over 19 amino acids. Germline CDR1 is SGHRS and CDR2 is YFSETQ. The CDR3 sequence is CASSSRSPSRTGRGNEQFF. The DNA of the CDR3 is TGCGCCAGCAGCTCCAGAAGCCCGAGCCGGACAGGAAGGGGCAATGAGCAGTTCTTC.